Listed here are 27 T cell receptor beta chains from one sample, sequenced in a study of shared clonotypes between healthy human individuals. Sequencing was performed with immunoSEQ multiplex PCR; in TCRdb, only in-frame clones are kept and a portion is missing. The sample carries millions of clones, 90% to 95% recorded once. Sequenced: naive CD4+ T cells sorted from blood. Indicated subset: CD45RA+ positively selected. The receptors derive from a man aged 18 to 29 in good health.

The J gene is TRBJ1-4, the V gene TRBV10-3; D is unclear. This CDR3 has 14 residues. CDR1 is ENHRY and CDR2 is SYGVKD in the germline V gene. Trimming cost V 3 bases and J 8 bases, with 13 bases left between them. The CDR3 coding sequence is TGTGCCATCAGTGAATCCCTTATGGGGGAAAAACTGTTTTTT. Protein: CAISESLMGEKLFF.

The gene calls are TRBV6-5 and TRBJ2-7, with TRBD1 matching over 9 bases. The V gene's germline CDR1 is MNHEY and CDR2 SVGAGI. V was pared by 4 bases and J by 4 bases, with 8 bases of the junction left unmatched. CDR3 length: 15 amino acids. CDR3 coding DNA: TGTGCCAGCAGTTCCCCCGGGACAGGGAGGTACGAGCAGTACTTC. It codes for CASSSPGTGRYEQYF.

The rearrangement uses TRBV30 and TRBJ1-2, with a tentative D call TRBD1 (6 bases). CDR1 is GTSNPN and CDR2 is SVGIG in the germline V gene (reference sequence). The CDR3 covers 14 residues. V shed 0 bases and J shed 8 bases, with 16 bases lying between them. The CDR3 coding sequence is TGTGCCTGGAGTGTATTACGGGGGGCAAGCGGCTACACCTTC. Encoded protein: CAWSVLRGASGYTF.

Only one count was recorded for this clone. V usage is TRBV7-2 and J usage is TRBJ2-7, with no clear D. This CDR3 comprises 15 residues. Germline-derived CDR1 and CDR2 are SGHTA and FQGNSA. V lost 4 bases and J 3 bases, leaving 16 bases between the germline ends. This chain's CDR3 is CASSSQPLFGYEQYF. CDR3 in DNA: TGTGCCAGCAGCTCCCAACCCCTATTCGGCTACGAGCAGTACTTC.

The chain carries TRBV2 and TRBJ2-6, with D perhaps TRBD2 (5 bases). The CDR3 length is 16 residues. CDR1 SNHLY and CDR2 FYNNEI come from the germline V gene. V was shortened by 4 bases and J by 0 bases, with 10 bases between the two germline ends. In DNA form, the CDR3 reads TGTGCCAGCAGTGCGGGGTTTCCCTCTGGGGCCAACGTCCTGACTTTC. This codes for CASSAGFPSGANVLTF.

V usage is TRBV6-5 and J usage is TRBJ2-7, with 9 bases lining up with TRBD1. Germline trimming cut 5 bases from V and 6 bases from J; bases unmatched to any gene: 11. CDR1 is MNHEY, CDR2 SVGAGI, per germline. CDR3 length: 15 amino acids. CDR3 in amino acids: CASSTAGTGNAEQYF. DNA for the CDR3: TGTGCCAGCAGTACCGCCGGGACAGGGAACGCCGAGCAGTACTTC.

The chain carries TRBV18 and TRBJ1-5; the match to TRBD1 covers 7 bases. V lost 0 bases, J lost 4 bases, and 9 bases stayed unmatched. Germline values: CDR1 KGHSH, CDR2 LQKENI. The CDR3 loop spans 17 amino acids. In DNA form, the CDR3 reads TGTGCCAGCTCACCACCGGGTGACAGGGTAACTAATCAGCCCCAGCATTTT. It codes for CASSPPGDRVTNQPQHF.

This clone was seen a single time. This chain links TRBV6-1 with TRBJ2-2; 11 bases are a match to TRBD2. J gave up 2 bases and V 8 bases, and 1 base lay outside the gene matches. This CDR3 has 14 residues. Germline V gene lookup returns CDR1 MNHNS and CDR2 SASEGT. CDR3 region: CASGTSGNTGELFF. CDR3 bases: TGTGCCAGCGGGACTAGCGGTAACACCGGGGAGCTGTTTTTT.

This clone appeared a few times. Other DNA sequences in the sample encode the same CDR3. The CDR3 region is CASSERNEQFF. The CDR3 bases are TGTGCCAGCAGTGAGCGCAATGAGCAGTTCTTC. This chain uses TRBV2 with TRBJ2-1; D call uncertain. Germline V gene data show CDR1 as SNHLY and CDR2 as FYNNEI. V lost 3 bases to trimming and J lost 6 bases, with 3 bases between them. CDR3 length: 11 residues.

As to this clone: Different DNA sequences within this sample yield the same CDR3. The chain has TRBV5-1 and TRBJ1-3; D is undetermined. Trimming removed 0 bases at V and 4 bases at J, with 8 bases between. Germline loops: CDR1 SGHRS, CDR2 YFSETQ. The CDR3 is 14 amino acids. The CDR3 DNA sequence: TGCGCCAGCAGCTTGGAGGGCGGCGGAAACACCATATATTTT. It specifies CASSLEGGGNTIYF.

The chain uses TRBV7-9 and TRBJ2-7; D not resolved. The CDR3 is 12 residues long. Germline CDR1 reads SEHNR; CDR2 reads FQNEAQ (reference sequence). V lost 2 bases and J lost 3, with 5 bases in between. This chain's CDR3 is CASSLSDYEQYF. Written as DNA, the CDR3 is TGTGCCAGCAGCTTATCGGACTACGAGCAGTACTTC.

The chain uses TRBV7-2 and TRBJ2-2; D is uncertain. Germline V lookup: CDR1 SGHTA, CDR2 FQGNSA. V was clipped by 6 bases and J by 3 bases, with 14 bases between them. The CDR3 runs 15 residues. The CDR3 region has the DNA TGTGCCAGCAGTTCCGGCCGATTTTACACCGGGGAGCTGTTTTTT. Protein: CASSSGRFYTGELFF.

The chain couples TRBV6-1 to TRBJ1-5, with a possible D match to TRBD1 (6 bases). CDR3 length: 14 residues. Trimming shortened V by 6 bases and J by 0 bases, and 9 bases separated the two germline ends. Germline CDR1 and CDR2: MNHNS and SASEGT. The CDR3 reads CASRTGHSNQPQHF. CDR3 bases: TGTGCCAGCAGGACAGGCCATAGCAATCAGCCCCAGCATTTT.

The chain links TRBV27 to TRBJ1-5; D remains ambiguous. The CDR3 sequence is 16 residues long. Germline CDR1 reads MNHEY; CDR2 reads SMNVEV (reference sequence). The ends were cut back, 4 bases at V and 2 bases at J, with 15 bases in the middle. CDR3 in amino acids: CASSYARTLGNQPQHF. The CDR3 DNA reads TGTGCCAGCAGTTACGCAAGAACACTCGGCAATCAGCCCCAGCATTTT.

This rearrangement joins TRBV19 to TRBJ2-2; maybe TRBD1 (6 bases). V dropped 6 bases and J dropped 1 base, with 9 bases sitting between them. Germline V gene sequence: CDR1 LNHDA, CDR2 SQIVND (reference sequence). The CDR3 loop spans 14 amino acids. CDR3 residues: CASRPRGNTGELFF. The CDR3 DNA reads TGTGCCAGTAGGCCCAGGGGGAACACCGGGGAGCTGTTTTTT.

The DNA for the CDR3 is TGTGCCATCAGTGAGACCGGGACTAGCGGGGGGCAGGGCACCGGGGAGCTGTTTTTT. Its protein is CAISETGTSGGQGTGELFF. This chain uses TRBV10-3 with TRBJ2-2; the match to TRBD2 covers 15 bases. Looked up from germline, CDR1 is ENHRY and CDR2 is SYGVKD. The CDR3 totals 19 residues. Trimming at V came to 2 bases and at J to 4 bases, leaving 8 bases not matched to a gene.

V and J are TRBV7-2 and TRBJ2-3, with 7 bases fitting TRBD2. V dropped 5 bases and J dropped 2; count of bases not matched to a gene: 7. The CDR3 has 15 residues. Germline CDR1 reads SGHTA; CDR2 reads FQGNSA. Written as DNA, the CDR3 is TGTGCCAGCAGCCAGACTAGCACTCCCACAGATACGCAGTATTTT. It codes for CASSQTSTPTDTQYF.

CDR3 amino acids: CAWDRFYNYGYTF. The CDR3 DNA follows: TGTGCCTGGGACAGATTCTATAACTATGGCTACACCTTC. The chain is built from TRBV30 and TRBJ1-2; perhaps TRBD1 as D (5 bases). The CDR3 consists of 13 residues. V dropped 5 bases and J dropped 1 base, with 11 bases sitting between them. The germline V gene has CDR1 GTSNPN and CDR2 SVGIG (reference sequence).

The chain links TRBV10-1 to TRBJ2-3, with D uncertain. Deletions cut 2 bases from V and 2 bases from J, with 8 bases between. Germline loops: CDR1 WNHNN, CDR2 SYGVQD (reference sequence). The CDR3 covers 14 residues. Here the CDR3 DNA reads TGCGCCAGCAGTGAGAGGAGACCCACAGATACGCAGTATTTT. Its protein product is CASSERRPTDTQYF.

The J gene is TRBJ1-2, the V gene TRBV7-2; 7 positions agree with TRBD1. The germline gives CDR1 SGHTA, CDR2 FQGNSA. The CDR3 contains 16 residues. J lost 4 bases, V lost 5 bases, and 13 bases had no gene match. In nucleotides, the CDR3 is TGTGCCAGCAGCCCACAGGGGCTCGTAGTTGTCTATGGCTACACCTTC. This translates into CASSPQGLVVVYGYTF.

The J gene is TRBJ2-5, the V gene TRBV18, with 10 bases fitting TRBD2. V shed 1 base, J shed 4 bases, and the junction held 6 bases outside the gene matches. Germline values: CDR1 KGHSH, CDR2 LQKENI. This CDR3 contains 16 residues. The CDR3 reads CASSPRASGSGETQYF. The CDR3 bases are TGTGCCAGCTCACCACGGGCTAGCGGGAGCGGAGAGACCCAGTACTTC.

Only one count was recorded for this clone. Different DNA sequences within this sample yield the same CDR3. The J gene is TRBJ2-6, the V gene TRBV6-5; D tentatively reads TRBD1 or TRBD2 (5 bases each). The germline gives CDR1 MNHEY, CDR2 SVGAGI. V was clipped by 6 bases and J by 4 bases, with 13 bases between them. The CDR3 totals 15 residues. DNA of the CDR3: TGTGCCAGCAGCCCCAGAGGGGCCGGGGCCAACGTCCTGACTTTC. Its translation: CASSPRGAGANVLTF.

V usage is TRBV6-1 and J usage is TRBJ2-2; D assignment may be TRBD1 or TRBD2 (5 bases each). The CDR3 runs to 15 residues. The V gene's germline CDR1 is MNHNS and CDR2 SASEGT. Trimming stripped 3 bases from V and 6 bases from J, with 14 bases between. The CDR3 reads CASSDLIVGAGELFF. The CDR3 nucleotides read TGTGCCAGCAGTGATCTGATTGTGGGGGCCGGGGAGCTGTTTTTT.

As concerns this clone: Other DNA sequences of this sample code for an identical CDR3. This chain uses TRBV10-3 with TRBJ2-3, with D tentatively TRBD1 or TRBD2 (5 bases each). The CDR3 is made up of 14 amino acids. The germline V gene encodes CDR1 ENHRY and CDR2 SYGVKD. V lost 0 bases and J 4 bases, leaving 8 bases between the germline ends. CDR3 amino acids: CAISESRGSDTQYF. The CDR3 nucleotides are TGTGCCATCAGTGAGTCGAGGGGTTCAGATACGCAGTATTTT.

In the case of this clone: This sample also contains other DNA sequences that code for the same CDR3. V gene TRBV5-4 combines with J gene TRBJ2-2, with D possibly TRBD2 on 6 matching bases. The CDR3 is 15 residues long. Germline CDR1 SGHNT, CDR2 YYREEE (reference sequence). V lost 0 bases to trimming and J lost 1 base, with 7 bases between them. As DNA, the CDR3 is TGTGCCAGCAGCTTGGGCGGGGTGAACACCGGGGAGCTGTTTTTT. As protein: CASSLGGVNTGELFF.

V is TRBV5-1 and J is TRBJ2-7; D is ambiguous. This CDR3 comprises 14 residues. Germline CDR1 SGHRS, CDR2 YFSETQ. The V and J ends lost 0 bases and 1 base respectively, with 8 bases between them. CDR3 nucleotides: TGCGCCAGCAGCTTGGGGGCACTTTCCTACGAGCAGTACTTC. This codes for CASSLGALSYEQYF.

The chain couples TRBV29-1 to TRBJ2-5, with 11 bases lining up with TRBD2. The junction had 6 bases not matched to a gene; V was cut back by 7 bases and J by 5 bases. The CDR3 sequence is 13 residues long. Germline V gene data show CDR1 as SQVTM and CDR2 as ANQGSEA. CDR3 in amino acids: CSARTSGRETQYF. The CDR3 bases are TGCAGCGCCAGGACTAGCGGGCGCGAGACCCAGTACTTC.